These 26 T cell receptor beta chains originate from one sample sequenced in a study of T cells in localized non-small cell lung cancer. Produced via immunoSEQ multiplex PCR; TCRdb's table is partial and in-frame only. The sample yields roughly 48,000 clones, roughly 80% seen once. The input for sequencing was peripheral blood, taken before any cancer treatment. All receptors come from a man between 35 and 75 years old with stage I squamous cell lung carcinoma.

In DNA form, the CDR3 reads TGTGCCAGCAGCTTACTTTTCAGGGGCGGCGAGCAGTACTTC. As protein: CASSLLFRGGEQYF. This chain uses TRBV7-6 with TRBJ2-7; D perhaps matches TRBD1 (6 bases). Germline V gene sequence: CDR1 SGHVS, CDR2 FNYEAQ. CDR3 size: 14 residues. V dropped 2 bases and J dropped 6 bases, with 14 bases sitting between them.

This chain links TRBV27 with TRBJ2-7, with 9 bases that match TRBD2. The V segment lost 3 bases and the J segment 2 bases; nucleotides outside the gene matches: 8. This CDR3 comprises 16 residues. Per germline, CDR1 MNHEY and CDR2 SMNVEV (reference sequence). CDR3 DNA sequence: TGTGCCAGCAGTTTGGACCGACTAGCGGCCGCCTACGAGCAGTACTTC. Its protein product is CASSLDRLAAAYEQYF.

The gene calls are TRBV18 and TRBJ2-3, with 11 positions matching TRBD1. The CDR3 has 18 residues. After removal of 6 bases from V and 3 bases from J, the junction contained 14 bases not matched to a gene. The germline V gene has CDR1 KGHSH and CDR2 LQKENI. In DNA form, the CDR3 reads TGTGCCAGCTCCCCGGGACAGGGGGGCGATGGATATACAGATACGCAGTATTTT. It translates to CASSPGQGGDGYTDTQYF.

CDR3 residues: CASSQDIGAGLYEQYF. The CDR3 coding sequence is TGTGCCAGCAGCCAAGATATCGGGGCCGGGCTTTACGAGCAGTACTTC. V usage is TRBV4-2 and J usage is TRBJ2-7, with D perhaps assigned TRBD1 or TRBD2 (5 bases each). Trimming took off 0 bases at V and 4 bases at J, with 16 bases between the two ends. The germline V gene encodes CDR1 LGHNA and CDR2 YNFKEQ. This CDR3 contains 16 residues.

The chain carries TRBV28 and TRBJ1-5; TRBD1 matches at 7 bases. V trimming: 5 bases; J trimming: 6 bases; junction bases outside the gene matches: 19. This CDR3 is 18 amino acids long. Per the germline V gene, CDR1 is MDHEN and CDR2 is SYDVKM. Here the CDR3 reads CASSRDSSFGVGAQPQHF. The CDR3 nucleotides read TGTGCCAGCAGTCGGGACAGCAGCTTCGGTGTAGGGGCTCAGCCCCAGCATTTT.

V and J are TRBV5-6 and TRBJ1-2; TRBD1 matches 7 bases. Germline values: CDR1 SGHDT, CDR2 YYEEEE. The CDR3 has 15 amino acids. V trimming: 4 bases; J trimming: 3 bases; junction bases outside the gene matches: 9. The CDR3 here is CASSPLGQVDYGYTF. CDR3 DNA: TGTGCCAGCAGCCCCCTCGGACAGGTTGACTATGGCTACACCTTC.

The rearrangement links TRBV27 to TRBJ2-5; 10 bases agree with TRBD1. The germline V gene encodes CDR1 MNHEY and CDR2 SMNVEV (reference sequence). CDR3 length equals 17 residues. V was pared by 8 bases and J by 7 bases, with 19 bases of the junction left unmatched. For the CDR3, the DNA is TGTGCCAGCCAACCCCGGACAGGGGGTATTAACCCGGGGACCCAGTACTTC. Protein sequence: CASQPRTGGINPGTQYF.

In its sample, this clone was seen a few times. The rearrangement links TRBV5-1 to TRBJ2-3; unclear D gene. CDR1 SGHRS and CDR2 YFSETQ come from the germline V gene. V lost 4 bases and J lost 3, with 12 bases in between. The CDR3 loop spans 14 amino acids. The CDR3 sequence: CASSPIQWTDTQYF. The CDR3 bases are TGCGCCAGCAGCCCTATTCAGTGGACAGATACGCAGTATTTT.

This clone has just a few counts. This CDR3 reads CASTTDGFYGYTF. The CDR3, as DNA: TGTGCCAGCACCACCGACGGATTCTATGGCTACACCTTC. The chain combines TRBV5-4 with TRBJ1-2; D gene unclear. Deletions cut 6 bases from V and 4 bases from J, with 13 bases between. The CDR3 contains 13 residues. Germline V lookup: CDR1 SGHNT, CDR2 YYREEE (reference sequence).

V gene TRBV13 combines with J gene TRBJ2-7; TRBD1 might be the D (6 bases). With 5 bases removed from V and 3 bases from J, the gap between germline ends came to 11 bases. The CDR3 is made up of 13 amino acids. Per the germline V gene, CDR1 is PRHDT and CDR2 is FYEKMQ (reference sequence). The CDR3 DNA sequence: TGTGCCAGCAGCCCCAGGGGATTCTACGAGCAGTACTTC. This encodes CASSPRGFYEQYF.

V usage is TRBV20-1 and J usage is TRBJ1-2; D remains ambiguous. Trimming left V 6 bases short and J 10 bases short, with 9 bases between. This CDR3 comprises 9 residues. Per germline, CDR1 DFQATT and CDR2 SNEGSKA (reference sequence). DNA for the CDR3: TGCAGTGCCACGCTTACCTACACCTTC. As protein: CSATLTYTF.

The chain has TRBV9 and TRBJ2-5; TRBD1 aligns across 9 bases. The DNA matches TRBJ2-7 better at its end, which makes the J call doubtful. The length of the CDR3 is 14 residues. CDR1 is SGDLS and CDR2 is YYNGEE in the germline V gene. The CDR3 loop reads CASSVGQGDYEQYF. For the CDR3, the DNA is TGTGCCAGCAGCGTAGGACAGGGGGACTACGAGCAGTACTTC.

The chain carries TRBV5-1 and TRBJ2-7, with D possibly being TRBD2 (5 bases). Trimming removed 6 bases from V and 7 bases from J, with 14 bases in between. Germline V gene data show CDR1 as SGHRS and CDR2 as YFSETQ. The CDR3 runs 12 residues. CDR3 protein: CASKEPRGEQYF. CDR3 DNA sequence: TGCGCCAGCAAGGAGCCCCGAGGGGAGCAGTACTTC.

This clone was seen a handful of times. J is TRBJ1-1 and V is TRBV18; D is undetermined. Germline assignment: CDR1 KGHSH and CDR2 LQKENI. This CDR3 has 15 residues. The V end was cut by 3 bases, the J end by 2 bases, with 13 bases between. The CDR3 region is CASSPFLADNTEAFF. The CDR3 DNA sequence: TGTGCCAGCTCACCCTTCCTCGCCGATAACACTGAAGCTTTCTTT.

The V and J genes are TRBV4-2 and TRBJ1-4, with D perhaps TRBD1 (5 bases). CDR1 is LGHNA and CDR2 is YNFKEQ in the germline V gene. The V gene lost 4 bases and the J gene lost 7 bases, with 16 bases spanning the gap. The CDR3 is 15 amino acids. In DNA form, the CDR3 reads TGTGCCAGCAGCCCTTTTGCGGGGGAGGGTGAAAAACTGTTTTTT. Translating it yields CASSPFAGEGEKLFF.

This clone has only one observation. CDR3 sequence (DNA): TGTGCCACCAGCAGGGGGGGTTCTGTCTCCTACAATGAGCAGTTCTTC. Its translation is CATSRGGSVSYNEQFF. The chain recombines TRBV15 with TRBJ2-1; perhaps TRBD2 as D (6 bases). Germline V CDR1 and CDR2: LNHNV, YYDKDF (reference sequence). CDR3 length: 16 amino acids. V gave up 3 bases and J gave up 0 bases, with 12 bases separating them.

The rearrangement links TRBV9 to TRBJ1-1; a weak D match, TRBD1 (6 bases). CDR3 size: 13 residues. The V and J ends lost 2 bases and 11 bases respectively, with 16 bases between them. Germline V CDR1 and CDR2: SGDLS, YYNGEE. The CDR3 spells CASSVNYRAPAFF. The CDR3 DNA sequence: TGTGCCAGCAGCGTCAATTACAGGGCGCCGGCTTTCTTT.

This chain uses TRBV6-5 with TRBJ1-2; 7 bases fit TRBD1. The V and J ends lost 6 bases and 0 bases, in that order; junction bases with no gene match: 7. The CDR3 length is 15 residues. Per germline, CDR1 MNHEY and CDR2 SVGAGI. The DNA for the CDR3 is TGTGCCAGCAGCCCCGGACAGGCTGCTAACTATGGCTACACCTTC. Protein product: CASSPGQAANYGYTF.

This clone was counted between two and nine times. The DNA of the CDR3 is TGTGCCAGCAGCCGACAGATATCCGAGCAGTACTTC. Translated: CASSRQISEQYF. J is TRBJ2-7 and V is TRBV7-9; tentatively, D is TRBD1 (5 bases). This CDR3 is 12 amino acids long. Deletions cut 5 bases from V and 6 bases from J, with 11 bases between. Germline CDR1 and CDR2: SEHNR and FQNEAQ (reference sequence).

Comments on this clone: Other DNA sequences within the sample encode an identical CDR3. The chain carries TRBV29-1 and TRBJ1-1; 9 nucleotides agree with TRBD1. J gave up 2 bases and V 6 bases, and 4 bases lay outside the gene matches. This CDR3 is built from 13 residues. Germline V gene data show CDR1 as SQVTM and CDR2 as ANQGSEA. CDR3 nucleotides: TGCAGCGTACAGGGACAGGGTAACACTGAAGCTTTCTTT. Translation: CSVQGQGNTEAFF.

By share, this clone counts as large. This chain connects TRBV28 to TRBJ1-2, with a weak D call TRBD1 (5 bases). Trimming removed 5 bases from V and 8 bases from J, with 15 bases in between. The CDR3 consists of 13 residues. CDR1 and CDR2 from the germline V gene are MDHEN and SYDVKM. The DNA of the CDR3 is TGTGCCAGCAGTGTCCGCGGGGCGGACGGCTACACCTTC. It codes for CASSVRGADGYTF.

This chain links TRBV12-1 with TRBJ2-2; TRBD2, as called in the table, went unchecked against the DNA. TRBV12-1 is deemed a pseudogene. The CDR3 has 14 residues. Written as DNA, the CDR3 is TGTGCCAGCAGCTTTGTCCCTAACACCGGGGAGCTGTTTTTT. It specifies CASSFVPNTGELFF.

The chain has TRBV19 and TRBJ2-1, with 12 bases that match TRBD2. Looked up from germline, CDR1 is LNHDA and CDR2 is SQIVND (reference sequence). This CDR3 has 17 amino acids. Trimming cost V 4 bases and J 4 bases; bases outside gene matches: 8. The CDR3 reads CASSTRLAGALYNEQFF. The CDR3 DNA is TGTGCCAGTAGTACGAGACTAGCGGGGGCCCTATACAATGAGCAGTTCTTC.

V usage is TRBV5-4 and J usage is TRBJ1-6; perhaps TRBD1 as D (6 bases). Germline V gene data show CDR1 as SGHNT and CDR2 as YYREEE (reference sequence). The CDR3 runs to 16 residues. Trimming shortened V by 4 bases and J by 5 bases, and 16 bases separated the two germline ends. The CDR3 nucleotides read TGTGCCAGCAGCACCCACGGACAGATTGATAATTCACCCCTCCACTTT. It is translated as CASSTHGQIDNSPLHF.

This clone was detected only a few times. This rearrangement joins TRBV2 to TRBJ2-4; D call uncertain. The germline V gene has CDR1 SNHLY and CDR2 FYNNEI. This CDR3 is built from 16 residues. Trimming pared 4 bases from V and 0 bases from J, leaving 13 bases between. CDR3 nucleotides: TGTGCCAGCAGTGGGTACAGTTCCCTAGCCAAAAACATTCAGTACTTC. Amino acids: CASSGYSSLAKNIQYF.

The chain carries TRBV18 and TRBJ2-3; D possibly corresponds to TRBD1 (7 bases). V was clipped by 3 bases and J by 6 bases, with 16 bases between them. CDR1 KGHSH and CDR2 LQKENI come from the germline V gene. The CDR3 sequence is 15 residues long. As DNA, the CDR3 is TGTGCCAGCTCACCCGCAGGGGGGTCTTCCGATACGCAGTATTTT. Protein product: CASSPAGGSSDTQYF.